A single sample is the source of the 29 T cell receptor beta chains below, sequenced in a study of shared clonotypes between healthy human individuals. The repertoire was sequenced with immunoSEQ multiplex PCR; TCRdb's copy has only in-frame clones and lacks some. The repertoire holds fewer than 2.5 million clones, 80% to 95% seen once, with about 0.39% in the top ten. Specimen: naive CD4+ T cells from PBMCs. Subset noted: CD45RA+ positively selected. The receptors here all came from a man between 18 and 35 years old in good health. Some clones in this sample may be carry-over from other donors' samples.

This clone has just one count. The J gene is TRBJ2-7, the V gene TRBV5-4; TRBD1 or TRBD2 may be the D gene (6 bases each). CDR3 length equals 16 residues. The germline gives CDR1 SGHNT, CDR2 YYREEE (reference sequence). Trimming shortened V by 0 bases and J by 5 bases, and 18 bases separated the two germline ends. CDR3 residues: CASSLVGARGGNEQYF. For the CDR3, the DNA is TGTGCCAGCAGCTTGGTAGGGGCCAGGGGAGGTAACGAGCAGTACTTC.

This chain uses TRBV18 with TRBJ2-5, with D perhaps being TRBD1 or TRBD2 (6 bases each). The CDR3 is 15 residues long. Germline CDR1 and CDR2: KGHSH and LQKENI. Trimming left V 6 bases short and J 1 base short, with 15 bases between. This chain's CDR3 is CASSPGAGRQETQYF. The CDR3 DNA reads TGTGCCAGCTCCCCGGGGGCCGGGCGCCAAGAGACCCAGTACTTC. Full variable domain (rest looked up from reference TRBV18 and TRBJ2-5): NAGVMQNPRHLVRRRGQEARLRCSPMKGHSHVYWYRQLPEEGLKFMVYLQKENIIDESGMPKERFSAEFPKEGPSILRIQQVVRGDSAAYFCASSPGAGRQETQYFGPGTRLLVL.

The chain combines TRBV4-1 with TRBJ1-1; no clear D gene. CDR3 length: 17 amino acids. V was clipped by 0 bases and J by 2 bases, with 16 bases between them. Per germline, CDR1 MGHRA and CDR2 YSYEKL. DNA of the CDR3: TGCGCCAGCAGCCAAGATCAACCTAATATATATAACACTGAAGCTTTCTTT. Its translation is CASSQDQPNIYNTEAFF.

The genes are TRBV6-6 and TRBJ1-3; unclear D gene. This CDR3 is 14 amino acids long. Looked up from germline, CDR1 is MNHNY and CDR2 is SVGAGI (reference sequence). Trimming took off 4 bases at V and 5 bases at J, with 12 bases between the two ends. The CDR3, as DNA: TGTGCCAGCAGTTTGGCAGGCCTGCGAAACACCATATATTTT. Its protein product is CASSLAGLRNTIYF.

Points on this clone: The same CDR3 arises from other DNA sequences in this sample as well. This chain connects TRBV18 to TRBJ2-7; TRBD1 is a possible D gene (6 bases). Trimming pared 3 bases from V and 4 bases from J, leaving 13 bases between. This CDR3 has 14 residues. CDR1 is KGHSH and CDR2 is LQKENI in the germline V gene. The CDR3, as DNA: TGTGCCAGCTCACCCATCGGCCAGGGGTACGAGCAGTACTTC. It is translated as CASSPIGQGYEQYF.

The genes are TRBV2 and TRBJ2-5; D might be TRBD2 (5 bases). The assigned J gene may be wrong: the sequence end matches TRBJ2-7 better. CDR3 length: 12 residues. Germline V gene lookup returns CDR1 SNHLY and CDR2 FYNNEI. CDR3 in DNA: TGTGCCAGCAGTAATAGCGCCTACGAGCAGTACTTC. Translation gives CASSNSAYEQYF.

J is TRBJ2-1 and V is TRBV5-1, with TRBD2 matching 13 bases. Germline loops: CDR1 SGHRS, CDR2 YFSETQ. V lost 0 bases and J lost 0; bases outside the gene matches: 3. The CDR3 has 18 amino acids. The DNA of the CDR3 is TGCGCCAGCAGCTTGGAACTAGCGGGAGGGCCCTCCTACAATGAGCAGTTCTTC. This gives the protein CASSLELAGGPSYNEQFF.

V is TRBV30 and J is TRBJ1-5; D unclear. CDR1 and CDR2 from the germline V gene are GTSNPN and SVGIG (reference sequence). The CDR3 length is 13 residues. V was clipped by 0 bases and J by 5 bases, with 8 bases between them. The CDR3 DNA reads TGTGCCTGGAGTGTATCCGATGATCAGCCCCAGCATTTT. Translated: CAWSVSDDQPQHF.

This chain links TRBV10-2 with TRBJ2-7, with D perhaps TRBD1 (5 bases). The germline V and J ends were trimmed by 2 bases and 12 bases, with 20 bases remaining between them. CDR3 size: 14 residues. Germline CDR1 reads WSHSY; CDR2 reads SAAADI. The CDR3 nucleotides are TGCGCCAGCAGTGAGGCGGCTAGGGGCGGTCTTCGGTACTTC. This gives the protein CASSEAARGGLRYF.

This chain uses TRBV5-1 with TRBJ1-1; TRBD1 is a possible D gene (6 bases). Trimming pared 6 bases from V and 4 bases from J, leaving 16 bases between. Germline V lookup: CDR1 SGHRS, CDR2 YFSETQ. This CDR3 is built from 14 residues. CDR3 in amino acids: CASTTEGGGTEAFF. CDR3 nucleotides: TGCGCCAGCACCACCGAAGGGGGAGGCACTGAAGCTTTCTTT.

This sequence joins TRBV12-5 and TRBJ2-2, with a weak D call TRBD1 (5 bases). The V end lost 8 bases, the J end lost 5 bases, and 12 bases lay between the germline ends. Germline V gives CDR1 LGHNT, CDR2 FRNRAP. The CDR3 extends over 13 amino acids. The CDR3 DNA reads TGTGCTAGTAAAAGGGGTAATACCGGGGAGCTGTTTTTT. Translated: CASKRGNTGELFF.

The chain links TRBV27 to TRBJ2-5; D may be TRBD2 (6 bases). V was trimmed by 2 bases and J by 4 bases, leaving 14 bases between them. The CDR3 runs 15 residues. The germline V gene has CDR1 MNHEY and CDR2 SMNVEV (reference sequence). The CDR3 DNA reads as TGTGCCAGCAGTTTACTGTCTCCCGGGGGAGAGACCCAGTACTTC. This encodes CASSLLSPGGETQYF.

About this clone: Other DNA variants within this sample encode the same CDR3. CDR3 nucleotide sequence: TGTGCCAGCAGCGTTAGCGGGAACTCCTACGAGCAGTACTTC. Amino acid sequence: CASSVSGNSYEQYF. V usage is TRBV9 and J usage is TRBJ2-7, with TRBD2 matching 8 bases. Germline CDR1 is SGDLS and CDR2 is YYNGEE. CDR3 length: 14 amino acids. V lost 2 bases to trimming and J lost 0 bases; unmatched junction nucleotides: 1.

V and J are TRBV30 and TRBJ2-7, with 14 bases aligning to TRBD2. J lost 4 bases, V lost 2 bases, and 7 bases had no gene match. CDR1 is GTSNPN and CDR2 is SVGIG in the germline V gene (reference sequence). The CDR3 covers 16 residues. CDR3 amino acids: CAWSWGLAGEGYEQYF. The CDR3 DNA sequence: TGTGCCTGGAGTTGGGGACTAGCGGGAGAGGGATACGAGCAGTACTTC.

Only one count was recorded for this clone. The J gene is TRBJ1-3, the V gene TRBV30, with D perhaps matching TRBD1 (5 bases). This CDR3 contains 11 residues. The V gene's germline CDR1 is GTSNPN and CDR2 SVGIG (reference sequence). CDR3 DNA sequence: TGTTCAGGGACGTCTGGAAACACCATATATTTT. It codes for CSGTSGNTIYF.

The genes are TRBV27 and TRBJ2-3; D is tentatively TRBD1 or TRBD2 (5 bases each). V was shortened by 5 bases and J by 2 bases, with 11 bases between the two germline ends. Germline values: CDR1 MNHEY, CDR2 SMNVEV (reference sequence). The CDR3 is made up of 14 amino acids. CDR3: CASSRDLDTDTQYF. The CDR3 region has the DNA TGTGCCAGCAGTCGGGACCTCGACACAGATACGCAGTATTTT.

This chain uses TRBV4-1 with TRBJ2-1, with D maybe TRBD2 (6 bases). With 1 base removed from V and 8 bases from J, the gap between germline ends came to 12 bases. The length of the CDR3 is 14 residues. CDR1 is MGHRA, CDR2 YSYEKL, per germline. CDR3 sequence reads: CASSQGLVGDEQFF. CDR3 bases: TGCGCCAGCAGCCAAGGACTAGTCGGCGATGAGCAGTTCTTC.

The genes are TRBV9 and TRBJ2-4; 13 bases agree with TRBD2. The trim removed 4 bases at V and 7 bases at J, leaving 8 bases unmatched. Germline V gene lookup returns CDR1 SGDLS and CDR2 YYNGEE. The CDR3 extends over 16 amino acids. The CDR3 is CASSPGLAGVGNIQYF. In nucleotides, the CDR3 is TGTGCCAGCAGCCCAGGACTAGCGGGAGTGGGGAACATTCAGTACTTC.

The CDR3 region is CASSSRKVGEGRVEQYF. CDR3 DNA: TGTGCCAGCAGTTCCCGAAAAGTTGGGGAGGGACGCGTCGAGCAGTACTTC. The J gene is TRBJ2-7, the V gene TRBV13; 7 bases align to TRBD2. From germline, CDR1 is PRHDT and CDR2 FYEKMQ (reference sequence). V dropped 6 bases and J dropped 6; count of bases not matched to a gene: 20. The CDR3 sequence is 17 residues long.

This chain joins TRBV7-3 and TRBJ1-1; D gene uncertain. Germline-derived CDR1 and CDR2 are SGHTA and FQGTGA. The CDR3 is 12 amino acids. The V end lost 2 bases, the J end lost 7 bases, and 8 bases lay between the germline ends. The CDR3 loop reads CASSLGPGEAFF. CDR3 bases: TGTGCCAGCAGCTTAGGGCCCGGTGAAGCTTTCTTT.

This clone was counted a single time. This chain joins TRBV28 and TRBJ1-1; 7 nucleotides align to TRBD1. This CDR3 comprises 14 residues. Germline V lookup: CDR1 MDHEN, CDR2 SYDVKM. V gave up 11 bases and J gave up 1 base; unmatched junction bases: 10. This chain's CDR3 is CAGSPGQRNTEAFF. The CDR3 DNA follows: TGTGCCGGATCCCCGGGACAGAGGAACACTGAAGCTTTCTTT.

This chain links TRBV5-1 with TRBJ2-7; 10 bases map to TRBD2. The CDR3 loop spans 15 amino acids. V shed 0 bases, J shed 7 bases, and the junction held 7 bases outside the gene matches. The germline V gene encodes CDR1 SGHRS and CDR2 YFSETQ. The CDR3 coding sequence is TGCGCCAGCAGCTTGGCGGCTAGCGGGGGAAGGGAGCAGTACTTC. It codes for CASSLAASGGREQYF.

The chain couples TRBV10-3 to TRBJ2-7; 14 bases align to TRBD2. Germline CDR1 reads ENHRY; CDR2 reads SYGVKD. The CDR3 covers 15 residues. Trimming took 6 bases from V and 5 from J; bases not matched to a gene: 6. The CDR3 sequence is CAIRKGLAGANEQYF. In nucleotides, the CDR3 is TGTGCCATCAGGAAGGGACTAGCGGGAGCGAACGAGCAGTACTTC.

As concerns this clone: Other DNA variants within this sample encode the same CDR3. The DNA of the CDR3 is TGTGCCAGCAGCTTAAGTGCAGGAAACACCATATATTTT. It yields the protein CASSLSAGNTIYF. The chain joins TRBV7-3 to TRBJ1-3; no clear D. Trimming left V 1 base short and J 4 bases short, with 5 bases between. Germline CDR1 reads SGHTA; CDR2 reads FQGTGA. The CDR3 is made up of 13 amino acids.

This chain links TRBV5-1 with TRBJ2-3; 7 positions agree with TRBD1. CDR1 is SGHRS, CDR2 YFSETQ, per germline. J gave up 6 bases and V 0 bases, and 16 bases lay outside the gene matches. The CDR3 consists of 18 residues. The CDR3 DNA is TGCGCCAGCAGCTTGGCAACTCGTATGAAGGGGGCGCGGGATACGCAGTATTTT. Its translation is CASSLATRMKGARDTQYF.

This chain links TRBV7-3 with TRBJ2-1; tentative D call: TRBD2 (7 bases). Per the germline V gene, CDR1 is SGHTA and CDR2 is FQGTGA. CDR3 size: 21 residues. Deletions cut 5 bases from V and 4 bases from J, with 33 bases between. The CDR3 nucleotides read TGTGCCAGCAGCCCGAGGACCTCAGCGGGGATGGGCAAAGGGACATACAATGAGCAGTTCTTC. Its translation is CASSPRTSAGMGKGTYNEQFF.

V gene TRBV28 combines with J gene TRBJ1-5; 9 nucleotides agree with TRBD1. V shed 7 bases and J 7 bases; nucleotides not matched to a gene: 11. The germline V gene encodes CDR1 MDHEN and CDR2 SYDVKM. The CDR3 totals 15 residues. The CDR3 nucleotides are TGTGCCAGCACCCCCAGGACAGGGGCACCCCAGCCCCAGCATTTT. Translating it yields CASTPRTGAPQPQHF.

The V call is TRBV19, the J call TRBJ2-3; no clear D. The CDR3 spans 13 residues. Germline V CDR1 and CDR2: LNHDA, SQIVND (reference sequence). V gave up 8 bases and J gave up 0 bases, with 9 bases separating them. The chain's CDR3 is CASGDRSTDTQYF. CDR3 nucleotide sequence: TGTGCCAGTGGAGATCGGAGCACAGATACGCAGTATTTT.

V usage is TRBV6-5 and J usage is TRBJ1-2; maybe TRBD1 (6 bases). V dropped 6 bases and J dropped 4 bases, with 12 bases sitting between them. CDR1 MNHEY and CDR2 SVGAGI come from the germline V gene. The CDR3 has 13 amino acids. CDR3 DNA: TGTGCCAGCAGACCACCGGGGGCCTATGGCTACACCTTC. It specifies CASRPPGAYGYTF.